These 26 T cell receptor beta chains came from one sample sequenced in a study of shared clonotypes between healthy human individuals. Profiling relied on immunoSEQ multiplex PCR, and the TCRdb table lists in-frame clones only, not all of them. The sample gives about 1.5 million clones, roughly 97% of which show up once; 1.2% is in the top ten. Sequencing input: naive CD4+ T cells sorted from blood. Noted subset: CD45RA+ positively selected. The source of these receptors is a man younger than 45 in good health.

A single count supports this clone. The rearrangement uses TRBV5-1 and TRBJ2-1; 11 bases line up with TRBD2. V was pared by 6 bases and J by 15 bases, with 17 bases of the junction left unmatched. The CDR3 length is 15 residues. Germline-derived CDR1 and CDR2 are SGHRS and YFSETQ. The CDR3 nucleotides read TGCGCCAGCAACACGGGACTAGCGGCCCCCCAAAGACTGTTCTTC. Encoded protein: CASNTGLAAPQRLFF. Full variable domain (missing parts from reference TRBV5-1 and TRBJ2-1): KAGVTQTPRYLIKTRGQQVTLSCSPISGHRSVSWYQQTPGQGLQFLFEYFSETQRNKGNFPGRFSGRQFSNSRSEMNVSTLELGDSALYLCASNTGLAAPQRLFFGPGTRLTVL.

This CDR3 is CASIRLAGTGETQYF. The CDR3, as DNA: TGTGCCAGCATTAGACTAGCGGGAACCGGGGAGACCCAGTACTTC. This chain connects TRBV6-5 to TRBJ2-5; 11 bases align to TRBD2. Germline V gene lookup returns CDR1 MNHEY and CDR2 SVGAGI. Unmatched junction bases numbered 9, after V lost 7 bases and J lost 5 bases. The CDR3 is made up of 15 amino acids.

This chain joins TRBV27 and TRBJ2-7; D is unresolved. Germline V lookup: CDR1 MNHEY, CDR2 SMNVEV (reference sequence). The germline V and J ends were trimmed by 8 bases and 3 bases, with 14 bases remaining between them. There are 13 residues in the CDR3. CDR3 sequence: CASGRVSFYEQYF. Written as DNA, the CDR3 is TGTGCCAGCGGCCGGGTCTCCTTCTACGAGCAGTACTTC.

The chain uses TRBV19 and TRBJ2-2; 11 nucleotides align to TRBD1. V was pared by 11 bases and J by 4 bases, with 0 bases of the junction left unmatched. The germline V gene encodes CDR1 LNHDA and CDR2 SQIVND (reference sequence). This CDR3 is built from 12 residues. In DNA, the CDR3 is TGTGCCGGACAGGGGGCCACCGGGGAGCTGTTTTTT. Amino acid sequence: CAGQGATGELFF. The full variable domain, with the rest looked up from reference TRBV19 and TRBJ2-2, is DGGITQSPKYLFRKEGQNVTLSCEQNLNHDAMYWYRQDPGQGLRLIYYSQIVNDFQKGDIAEGYSVSREKKESFPLTVTSAQKNPTAFYLCAGQGATGELFFGEGSRLTVL.

This clone was detected only once. V usage is TRBV27 and J usage is TRBJ2-7; TRBD1 aligns across 8 bases. The CDR3 consists of 13 residues. Germline CDR1 and CDR2: MNHEY and SMNVEV (reference sequence). Losses at the gene ends were 8 bases for V and 6 bases for J; bases not matched to a gene: 9. The CDR3 sequence: CASARDRPAEQYF. DNA for the CDR3: TGTGCCAGCGCCCGGGACAGGCCGGCCGAGCAGTACTTC.

The rearrangement joins TRBV18 to TRBJ1-4; D possibly corresponds to TRBD1 (5 bases). CDR1 and CDR2 (germline): KGHSH, LQKENI. The CDR3 is made up of 16 amino acids. V lost 4 bases, J lost 2 bases, and 14 bases lay in between. The CDR3 spells CASSRGVLGTNEKLFF. The CDR3 DNA reads TGTGCCAGCTCACGAGGGGTTTTGGGGACTAATGAAAAACTGTTTTTT.

This rearrangement joins TRBV7-2 to TRBJ1-4, with unresolved D. The CDR3 covers 15 residues. Per the germline V gene, CDR1 is SGHTA and CDR2 is FQGNSA. The V end was cut by 5 bases, the J end by 3 bases, with 13 bases between. For the CDR3, the DNA is TGTGCCAGCAGCCCGCAGAGCCCGGCTAATGAAAAACTGTTTTTT. Translation gives CASSPQSPANEKLFF.

Of note for this clone: Other DNA sequences within the sample encode an identical CDR3. J is TRBJ2-2 and V is TRBV15; a possible D gene is TRBD1 (6 bases). The V and J ends lost 0 bases and 5 bases respectively, with 7 bases between them. The germline CDR1 and CDR2 sequences are LNHNV and YYDKDF (reference sequence). This CDR3 region has 14 residues. The CDR3 sequence is CATSRERGTGELFF. CDR3 DNA sequence: TGTGCCACCAGCAGAGAGAGGGGGACCGGGGAGCTGTTTTTT. Full variable domain (outside the CDR3, taken from reference TRBV15 and TRBJ2-2): DAMVIQNPRYQVTQFGKPVTLSCSQTLNHNVMYWYQQKSSQAPKLLFHYYDKDFNNEADTPDNFQSRRPNTSFCFLDIRSPGLGDTAMYLCATSRERGTGELFFGEGSRLTVL.

The V and J genes are TRBV19 and TRBJ2-5; 7 bases align to TRBD1. J gave up 11 bases and V 3 bases, and 3 bases lay outside the gene matches. Germline CDR1 is LNHDA and CDR2 is SQIVND (reference sequence). The CDR3 is 11 residues long. The CDR3 is CASSIGGQQYF. The CDR3 region has the DNA TGTGCCAGTAGTATTGGGGGACAGCAGTACTTC.

This chain joins TRBV5-1 and TRBJ2-1; 11 bases map to TRBD2. With 1 base clipped from V and 3 bases from J, the junction kept 12 bases outside the gene matches. CDR1 SGHRS and CDR2 YFSETQ come from the germline V gene. The CDR3 runs 19 residues. The CDR3 sequence: CASSLRTQIAGGSYNEQFF. Here the CDR3 DNA reads TGCGCCAGCAGCTTGCGGACCCAAATAGCGGGAGGGAGCTACAATGAGCAGTTCTTC.

The rearrangement links TRBV6-5 to TRBJ2-7; D is undetermined. The CDR3 extends over 15 amino acids. V dropped 4 bases and J dropped 0 bases, with 13 bases sitting between them. Germline V gives CDR1 MNHEY, CDR2 SVGAGI. The CDR3 nucleotides read TGTGCCAGCAGTTTGGCCGGGCCCAGCTCCTACGAGCAGTACTTC. This sequence encodes CASSLAGPSSYEQYF.

The gene calls are TRBV28 and TRBJ1-5; D remains ambiguous. Trimming stripped 5 bases from V and 0 bases from J, with 8 bases between. Germline V gene data show CDR1 as MDHEN and CDR2 as SYDVKM. The CDR3 is made up of 14 amino acids. The CDR3 DNA is TGTGCCAGCAGTAGGTCCTATAGCAATCAGCCCCAGCATTTT. Amino acid sequence: CASSRSYSNQPQHF.

The V gene is TRBV2, the J gene TRBJ2-3; D is unresolved. This CDR3 is 17 amino acids long. Trimming left V 6 bases short and J 0 bases short, with 19 bases between. Looked up from germline, CDR1 is SNHLY and CDR2 is FYNNEI. The CDR3 nucleotides read TGTGCCAGCAGCCATAGTCTCAGGATTACTAGCACAGATACGCAGTATTTT. Protein product: CASSHSLRITSTDTQYF.

The genes are TRBV7-8 and TRBJ2-2; no firm D call. The CDR3 is 11 amino acids. The V and J ends lost 6 bases and 1 base respectively, with 0 bases between them. The germline CDR1 and CDR2 sequences are SGHVS and FQNEAQ. CDR3 nucleotide sequence: TGTGCCAGCAGGAACACCGGGGAGCTGTTTTTT. Translating gives CASRNTGELFF.

V gene TRBV25-1 combines with J gene TRBJ2-6; 9 bases line up with TRBD1. V lost 4 bases to trimming and J lost 0 bases; unmatched junction nucleotides: 7. The CDR3 consists of 18 residues. Germline V lookup: CDR1 MGHDK, CDR2 SYGVNS. The CDR3 sequence is CASSATGGASSGANVLTF. DNA for the CDR3: TGTGCCAGCAGTGCGACAGGGGGGGCGAGCTCTGGGGCCAACGTCCTGACTTTC.

The rearrangement links TRBV18 to TRBJ2-2; D gene uncertain. The V and J ends lost 1 base and 4 bases respectively, with 7 bases between them. The CDR3 totals 14 residues. CDR1 KGHSH and CDR2 LQKENI come from the germline V gene. The CDR3 DNA is TGTGCCAGCTCACCACTCGGACGCACCGGGGAGCTGTTTTTT. This translates into CASSPLGRTGELFF.

The V and J genes are TRBV7-2 and TRBJ1-5, with D possibly matching TRBD1 (5 bases). The V and J ends lost 4 bases and 0 bases respectively, with 19 bases between them. The CDR3 contains 18 residues. CDR1 and CDR2 (germline): SGHTA, FQGNSA. The DNA of the CDR3 is TGTGCCAGCAGCTCCGGCGCGGACGGGGCGGGTAGCAATCAGCCCCAGCATTTT. Encoded protein: CASSSGADGAGSNQPQHF.

This clone has a single count. The V call is TRBV4-3, the J call TRBJ2-2; 12 bases line up with TRBD2. With V trimmed by 3 bases and J by 0 bases, 5 bases remained unmatched. The V gene's germline CDR1 is LGHNA and CDR2 YSLEER. The CDR3 contains 18 residues. The CDR3: CASSQQPSGRANTGELFF. CDR3 nucleotide sequence: TGCGCCAGCAGCCAGCAGCCTAGCGGGAGGGCGAACACCGGGGAGCTGTTTTTT.

The DNA of the CDR3 is TGTGCCAGCAGCCGAGAGCGGTTAGCTAGCACAGATACGCAGTATTTT. Its protein is CASSRERLASTDTQYF. This chain links TRBV9 with TRBJ2-3; perhaps TRBD2 as D (5 bases). This CDR3 has 16 residues. In germline, CDR1 is SGDLS, CDR2 YYNGEE. Trimming cost V 4 bases and J 0 bases, with 15 bases left between them. Combining the CDR3 with reference TRBV9 and TRBJ2-3 gives the whole variable domain DSGVTQTPKHLITATGQRVTLRCSPRSGDLSVYWYQQSLDQGLQFLIQYYNGEERAKGNILERFSAQQFPDLHSELNLSSLELGDSALYFCASSRERLASTDTQYFGPGTRLTVL.

This chain uses TRBV5-1 with TRBJ2-1; D remains unclear. There are 13 residues in the CDR3. Trimming pared 0 bases from V and 9 bases from J, leaving 10 bases between. Germline V gene sequence: CDR1 SGHRS, CDR2 YFSETQ. The CDR3 sequence is CASSLDWTSEQFF. The CDR3 region has the DNA TGCGCCAGCAGCTTGGACTGGACGAGTGAGCAGTTCTTC.

The J gene is TRBJ1-1, the V gene TRBV7-2, with unresolved D. Per germline, CDR1 SGHTA and CDR2 FQGNSA. Trimming removed 3 bases from V and 1 base from J, with 6 bases in between. The CDR3 loop spans 13 amino acids. The CDR3 DNA reads TGTGCCAGCAGCTTTAAATCGAACACTGAAGCTTTCTTT. Its protein product is CASSFKSNTEAFF.

V usage is TRBV10-3 and J usage is TRBJ2-7; TRBD1 matches at 12 bases. Germline lookup yields CDR1 ENHRY and CDR2 SYGVKD. The CDR3 extends over 14 amino acids. V trimming: 8 bases; J trimming: 6 bases; junction bases outside the gene matches: 8. The CDR3 protein is CAIGTGQGATEQYF. The CDR3 DNA reads TGTGCCATCGGAACGGGACAGGGGGCGACCGAGCAGTACTTC.

V is TRBV19 and J is TRBJ2-7; 7 bases align to TRBD1. J lost 2 bases, V lost 3 bases, and 13 bases had no gene match. Germline V gene lookup returns CDR1 LNHDA and CDR2 SQIVND (reference sequence). The CDR3 is made up of 17 amino acids. In DNA, the CDR3 is TGTGCCAGTAGTATTCGTTTCACAACAGGGGTGGCCTACGAGCAGTACTTC. Amino acid sequence: CASSIRFTTGVAYEQYF.

The V call is TRBV9, the J call TRBJ1-4; a possible D gene is TRBD1 (5 bases). Per the germline V gene, CDR1 is SGDLS and CDR2 is YYNGEE. Trimming took 4 bases from V and 0 from J, leaving 10 bases between them. This CDR3 has 15 residues. This CDR3 is CASSPGGATNEKLFF. The CDR3 bases are TGTGCCAGCAGCCCCGGGGGAGCAACTAATGAAAAACTGTTTTTT.

Concerning this clone: The identical CDR3 is also encoded by other nucleotide sequences in the sample. The gene calls are TRBV9 and TRBJ2-1; D may be TRBD2 (5 bases). The V end was cut by 0 bases, the J end by 7 bases, with 5 bases between. CDR1 is SGDLS, CDR2 YYNGEE, per germline. The CDR3 totals 12 residues. In DNA, the CDR3 is TGTGCCAGCAGCGTAGCGGGAAATGAGCAGTTCTTC. Translated: CASSVAGNEQFF.

This clone occurred once. V usage is TRBV19 and J usage is TRBJ1-1; D remains ambiguous. CDR1 and CDR2 (germline): LNHDA, SQIVND (reference sequence). V lost 6 bases, J lost 4 bases, and 6 bases lay in between. The CDR3 extends over 11 amino acids. CDR3 sequence (DNA): TGTGCCAGTAGGCAGTTCACTGAAGCTTTCTTT. Its protein is CASRQFTEAFF.